This T cell receptor (beta chain) was observed in a study of blood T cell repertoires in COVID-19. In the original workflow: Amplification of reference gene primers was used by the study to estimate nucleated cell counts. Libraries were prepared by immunoSEQ multiplex PCR; TCRdb keeps only in-frame clonotypes and omits some of them. The V and J calls and clone size were taken over from that table, and D and trimming were inferred from the DNA. Of about 47,000 clones in the sample, roughly 89% are singletons; the top ten hold 15% to 19%. Trimming stripped 6 bases from V and 1 base from J, with 7 bases between. Per the germline V gene, CDR1 is SGDLS and CDR2 is YYNGEE. The CDR3 extends over 13 amino acids.

The specimen sequenced was peripheral blood. The TCR comes from a man between 60 and 75 years old with active COVID-19. V gene TRBV9 combines with J gene TRBJ2-2; no firm D call. CDR3 in DNA: TGTGCCAGCACCAGCGAGAACACCGGGGAGCTGTTTTTT. This translates into CASTSENTGELFF.